The 13 T cell receptor beta chains below were found in one sample sequenced in a study of radiation and T cells in renal cell carcinoma (TCRdb year 2020). In the paper's terms, the time point label means: baseline pretreatment blood. In the paper's terms, the treatment or condition label means: 15 Gy SBRT to primary tumor, nephrectomy 4 weeks later. Libraries were made using the immunoSEQ multiplex PCR assay. TCRdb re-hosts the immuneACCESS table, in-frame sequences only. Its copies lack some clones; in the studies checked, an unresolved V gene accounts for under half of them, and the cause for the rest is not known. This sample is represented by roughly 120,000 clones; around 80% of them were singletons. About 2.9% of the sample lies in the top ten. The source material was blood, sampled from a patient whose treatment included radiotherapy and nephrectomy. The origin of the receptors is an older woman with renal cell carcinoma.

The chain recombines TRBV28 with TRBJ1-3; maybe TRBD1 (6 bases). The germline V gene has CDR1 MDHEN and CDR2 SYDVKM. V lost 5 bases to trimming and J lost 2 bases, with 13 bases between them. The CDR3 has 15 amino acids. The CDR3 here is CASSLTGEAGNTIYF. The CDR3 DNA is TGTGCCAGCAGTCTGACAGGTGAAGCTGGAAACACCATATATTTT.

J is TRBJ2-1 and V is TRBV2; TRBD2 might be the D (5 bases). Trimming removed 9 bases at V and 2 bases at J, with 11 bases between. The CDR3 runs 13 residues. Germline V gives CDR1 SNHLY, CDR2 FYNNEI. The CDR3, as DNA: TGTGCCAGTAAAGCCGGGGCCTACAATGAGCAGTTCTTC. Protein product: CASKAGAYNEQFF.

The chain has TRBV11-2 and TRBJ2-7; D unresolved. CDR1 is SGHAT, CDR2 FQNNGV, per germline. The CDR3 is made up of 14 amino acids. The V and J ends lost 4 bases and 2 bases respectively, with 12 bases between them. In DNA form, the CDR3 reads TGTGCCAGCAGCTACCTCCGGGCGGCCTACGAGCAGTACTTC. It yields the protein CASSYLRAAYEQYF.

V gene TRBV5-1 combines with J gene TRBJ2-7, with D hard to call. CDR1 and CDR2 (germline): SGHRS, YFSETQ. This CDR3 is 12 amino acids long. The V end lost 4 bases, the J end lost 4 bases, and 9 bases lay between the germline ends. The CDR3, as DNA: TGCGCCAGCAGCCTTCTCCAGTACGAGCAGTACTTC. Translation: CASSLLQYEQYF.

The V call is TRBV18, the J call TRBJ1-3, with 8 bases identical to TRBD1. The CDR3 extends over 19 amino acids. The J segment lost 1 base and the V segment lost 3 bases, leaving 14 bases of the junction unmatched. Germline lookup yields CDR1 KGHSH and CDR2 LQKENI. The CDR3 here is CASSPPGQGFSSSGNTIYF. Written as DNA, the CDR3 is TGTGCCAGCTCACCTCCCGGACAGGGATTCTCATCTTCTGGAAACACCATATATTTT. Complete variable domain (other parts from reference TRBV18 and TRBJ1-3): NAGVMQNPRHLVRRRGQEARLRCSPMKGHSHVYWYRQLPEEGLKFMVYLQKENIIDESGMPKERFSAEFPKEGPSILRIQQVVRGDSAAYFCASSPPGQGFSSSGNTIYFGEGSWLTVV.

The chain combines TRBV19 with TRBJ2-7; the D gene is possibly TRBD1 (6 bases). CDR3 length: 15 residues. Trimming removed 2 bases from V and 2 bases from J, with 13 bases in between. Per germline, CDR1 LNHDA and CDR2 SQIVND (reference sequence). The CDR3 sequence is CASSISSQGTYEQYF. The CDR3 bases are TGTGCCAGTAGTATAAGCTCACAGGGAACCTACGAGCAGTACTTC.

The gene calls are TRBV5-1 and TRBJ2-5; 7 bases match TRBD1. Per germline, CDR1 SGHRS and CDR2 YFSETQ. CDR3 size: 13 residues. J lost 5 bases, V lost 4 bases, and 5 bases had no gene match. CDR3 amino acids: CASSLGGRETQYF. CDR3 bases: TGCGCCAGCAGCCTAGGGGGCAGGGAGACCCAGTACTTC.

This chain links TRBV5-4 with TRBJ2-5; 8 bases line up with TRBD2. Looked up from germline, CDR1 is SGHNT and CDR2 is YYREEE (reference sequence). V gave up 0 bases and J gave up 5 bases; unmatched junction bases: 6. The CDR3 spans 15 residues. The CDR3 nucleotides read TGTGCCAGCAGCTTGGTGGCGGGGGGCTTGGAGACCCAGTACTTC. It codes for CASSLVAGGLETQYF. Looking up the rest from reference TRBV5-4 and TRBJ2-5 gives the full variable domain: ETGVTQSPTHLIKTRGQQVTLRCSSQSGHNTVSWYQQALGQGPQFIFQYYREEENGRGNFPPRFSGLQFPNYSSELNVNALELDDSALYLCASSLVAGGLETQYFGPGTRLLVL.

DNA of the CDR3: TGTGCCAGCAGTGAACGGAACAGGGCTACTAATGAAAAACTGTTTTTT. As protein: CASSERNRATNEKLFF. The gene calls are TRBV2 and TRBJ1-4, with D maybe TRBD1 (6 bases). This CDR3 region has 16 residues. CDR1 and CDR2 (germline): SNHLY, FYNNEI. Trimming pared 2 bases from V and 2 bases from J, leaving 12 bases between.

The V call is TRBV6-1, the J call TRBJ2-1; perhaps TRBD2 as D (5 bases). There are 15 residues in the CDR3. Trimming left V 0 bases short and J 3 bases short, with 9 bases between. Germline CDR1 and CDR2: MNHNS and SASEGT. CDR3 nucleotide sequence: TGTGCCAGCAGTGAAGCGGCGGCGGGCTACAATGAGCAGTTCTTC. Protein sequence: CASSEAAAGYNEQFF.

A word on this clone: One end of the junction is discordant with germline, which a read error may explain. The rearrangement uses TRBV6-6 and TRBJ2-7; D may be TRBD2 (5 bases). From germline, CDR1 is MNHNY and CDR2 SVGAGI (reference sequence). The CDR3 is 14 amino acids. The CDR3 region has the DNA TGTGCCAGCAGCCCCCCCGAGGGATCCTCCGAGCAGTACTTC. It yields the protein CASSPPEGSSEQYF.

This clone was counted once. The gene calls are TRBV10-3 and TRBJ1-1; 7 bases match TRBD1. From germline, CDR1 is ENHRY and CDR2 SYGVKD. The CDR3 sequence is 15 residues long. Trimming removed 0 bases from V and 0 bases from J; junction bases left unmatched: 1. The CDR3 DNA reads TGTGCCATCAGTGAGTCGGACAGGTTGAACACTGAAGCTTTCTTT. It encodes CAISESDRLNTEAFF.

This clone has a handful of counts. The chain carries TRBV9 and TRBJ1-1; D is perhaps TRBD1 (6 bases). The V gene lost 1 base and the J gene lost 1 base, with 8 bases spanning the gap. This CDR3 is built from 14 residues. Germline-derived CDR1 and CDR2 are SGDLS and YYNGEE. In DNA form, the CDR3 reads TGTGCCAGCAGCGTACGGACAGAGAACACTGAAGCTTTCTTT. Protein: CASSVRTENTEAFF.